What follows are 4 T cell receptor beta chains derived from one specimen sequenced in a study of technical replicates of blood from a handful of donors. Produced via immunoSEQ multiplex PCR; TCRdb's table is partial and in-frame only. Counted here are around 80,000 clones, around 94% occurring once; the ten biggest clones make up 0.38%. The sequenced material came from T cells isolated from PBMCs. These receptors came from a human donor in good health.

DNA for the CDR3: TGTGCCAGCAGTACCCCGGGGATAAAAGGGATAGGCTACACCTTC. It is translated as CASSTPGIKGIGYTF. V gene TRBV28 combines with J gene TRBJ1-2, with unresolved D. Trimming pared 5 bases from V and 8 bases from J, leaving 21 bases between. The germline CDR1 and CDR2 sequences are MDHEN and SYDVKM. This CDR3 contains 15 residues.

This clone was counted a single time. The chain carries TRBV11-3 and TRBJ2-2; no reliable D call. Germline V CDR1 and CDR2: SGHNT, YENEEA. The CDR3 consists of 15 residues. The ends were cut back, 10 bases at V and 3 bases at J, with 18 bases in the middle. The CDR3 DNA follows: TGTGCCACCTCCGATCGGCAGGCCCACACCGGGGAGCTGTTTTTT. Amino acids: CATSDRQAHTGELFF.

The CDR3 coding sequence is TGCAGCGTTGTCGGTTCAGGGGCAGGGGAGCAGTTCTTC. Translation: CSVVGSGAGEQFF. The V call is TRBV29-1, the J call TRBJ2-1; TRBD1 is a possible D gene (6 bases). Germline loops: CDR1 SQVTM, CDR2 ANQGSEA. V lost 4 bases and J lost 10, with 17 bases in between. The CDR3 is 13 amino acids.

The genes are TRBV14 and TRBJ2-3; the match to TRBD2 covers 8 bases. V lost 1 base to trimming and J lost 4 bases; unmatched junction nucleotides: 7. This CDR3 has 16 residues. Germline V gene sequence: CDR1 SGHDN, CDR2 FVKESK. The chain's CDR3 is CASSQVRAGGSDTQYF. Written as DNA, the CDR3 is TGTGCCAGCAGCCAAGTGAGGGCGGGAGGATCAGATACGCAGTATTTT.